One sample yielded the 24 T cell receptor beta chains listed below, sequenced in a study of cytomegalovirus exposure and HLA in healthy donors. Sequencing was performed with immunoSEQ multiplex PCR; in TCRdb, only in-frame clones are kept and a portion is missing. The repertoire consists of around 150,000 clones, with about 89% occurring once and the leading ten covering over 2.5%. Sequencing input: PBMCs. The source is a woman between 18 and 29 years old in good health and CMV-seropositive.

The chain uses TRBV13 and TRBJ1-1, with D hard to call. Trimming removed 1 base at V and 6 bases at J, with 9 bases between. The germline V gene encodes CDR1 PRHDT and CDR2 FYEKMQ (reference sequence). The CDR3 consists of 13 residues. The CDR3 region has the DNA TGTGCCAGCAGCTTAGTAACCCGGGCTGAAGCTTTCTTT. Its protein is CASSLVTRAEAFF.

This clone occurred a few times. The V and J genes are TRBV5-1 and TRBJ1-2; no reliable D call. V was trimmed by 2 bases and J by 0 bases, leaving 11 bases between them. Germline values: CDR1 SGHRS, CDR2 YFSETQ. There are 15 residues in the CDR3. CDR3 DNA sequence: TGCGCCAGCAGCTTTTCACAGCAACCTAACTATGGCTACACCTTC. It specifies CASSFSQQPNYGYTF.

The sample holds a few counts of this clone. CDR3 nucleotide sequence: TGTGCCAGCAGCTTGGACAGGATGAACACTGAAGCTTTCTTT. Its translation is CASSLDRMNTEAFF. The chain has TRBV7-2 and TRBJ1-1; 7 nucleotides line up with TRBD1. CDR1 is SGHTA, CDR2 FQGNSA, per germline. Losses at the gene ends were 3 bases for V and 0 bases for J; bases not matched to a gene: 1. The CDR3 runs to 14 residues.

The V call is TRBV7-2, the J call TRBJ2-5; D is uncertain. The CDR3 length is 13 residues. Germline values: CDR1 SGHTA, CDR2 FQGNSA. Trimming shortened V by 5 bases and J by 1 base, and 8 bases separated the two germline ends. CDR3 residues: CASSRSGQETQYF. DNA of the CDR3: TGTGCCAGCAGCCGTTCGGGCCAAGAGACCCAGTACTTC.

This clone was found a few times. The V gene is TRBV4-3, the J gene TRBJ2-7; 8 nucleotides align to TRBD1. Germline assignment: CDR1 LGHNA and CDR2 YSLEER. J lost 1 base, V lost 2 bases, and 1 base had no gene match. This CDR3 spans 14 amino acids. CDR3 loop: CASSQQGASYEQYF. In DNA form, the CDR3 reads TGCGCCAGCAGCCAACAGGGGGCTTCCTACGAGCAGTACTTC.

V and J are TRBV27 and TRBJ2-2, with a possible D match to TRBD2 (6 bases). CDR1 and CDR2 (germline): MNHEY, SMNVEV (reference sequence). This CDR3 spans 15 amino acids. The V gene lost 3 bases and the J gene lost 6 bases, with 14 bases spanning the gap. The CDR3: CASSFVGSRAGELFF. The CDR3 region has the DNA TGTGCCAGCAGTTTCGTCGGGAGTAGGGCCGGGGAGCTGTTTTTT.

This clone was seen only once. The gene calls are TRBV5-1 and TRBJ2-1; TRBD2 agrees at 10 bases. CDR1 and CDR2 (germline): SGHRS, YFSETQ. CDR3 length equals 16 residues. J gave up 3 bases and V 4 bases, and 7 bases lay outside the gene matches. The chain's CDR3 is CASSPLAGAHYNEQFF. CDR3 coding DNA: TGCGCCAGCAGCCCTCTAGCGGGAGCACACTACAATGAGCAGTTCTTC. The variable domain in full, completed from reference TRBV5-1 and TRBJ2-1, reads KAGVTQTPRYLIKTRGQQVTLSCSPISGHRSVSWYQQTPGQGLQFLFEYFSETQRNKGNFPGRFSGRQFSNSRSEMNVSTLELGDSALYLCASSPLAGAHYNEQFFGPGTRLTVL.

The chain is built from TRBV11-1 and TRBJ1-1, with D possibly being TRBD1 (6 bases). The germline V and J ends were trimmed by 1 base and 0 bases, with 15 bases remaining between them. CDR3 length equals 17 residues. CDR1 SGHAT and CDR2 FQDESV come from the germline V gene (reference sequence). The CDR3 protein is CASSLGDKGTMNTEAFF. CDR3 DNA: TGTGCCAGCAGCTTAGGGGACAAGGGAACCATGAACACTGAAGCTTTCTTT.

V usage is TRBV19 and J usage is TRBJ1-5; D is unresolved. The CDR3 is made up of 15 amino acids. V was pared by 3 bases and J by 5 bases, with 14 bases between. The germline V gene has CDR1 LNHDA and CDR2 SQIVND (reference sequence). In nucleotides, the CDR3 is TGTGCCAGTAGTATTTGGGATTTCGGGGATCAGCCCCAGCATTTT. Translation gives CASSIWDFGDQPQHF.

This clone was counted a few times. V and J are TRBV6-1 and TRBJ2-3; the match to TRBD2 covers 9 bases. With V trimmed by 4 bases and J by 0 bases, 2 bases remained unmatched. Germline V gene lookup returns CDR1 MNHNS and CDR2 SASEGT. The CDR3 spans 15 residues. The CDR3 DNA reads as TGTGCCAGCAGTGCCCTAGCGGGGAGCACAGATACGCAGTATTTT. Protein: CASSALAGSTDTQYF.

The rearrangement uses TRBV5-1 and TRBJ1-2; a possible D gene is TRBD1 (5 bases). Trimming took off 0 bases at V and 3 bases at J, with 12 bases between the two ends. The CDR3 runs 15 residues. CDR1 and CDR2 (germline): SGHRS, YFSETQ. The CDR3 loop is CASSLGPGLDYGYTF. Here the CDR3 DNA reads TGCGCCAGCAGCTTGGGTCCAGGGTTGGACTATGGCTACACCTTC.

In this sample, this clone turned up a few times. The chain links TRBV25-1 to TRBJ1-6; 9 positions match TRBD1. Per the germline V gene, CDR1 is MGHDK and CDR2 is SYGVNS. The CDR3 totals 16 residues. The J segment lost 7 bases and the V segment lost 8 bases, leaving 12 bases of the junction unmatched. CDR3 in amino acids: CASRSPTGTGNSPLHF. In DNA, the CDR3 is TGTGCCAGCCGAAGCCCTACCGGGACAGGGAATTCACCCCTCCACTTT.

The rearrangement joins TRBV2 to TRBJ1-3; 7 bases are a match to TRBD1. The V gene end was trimmed by 7 bases and the J gene end by 1 base; junction bases not matched to a gene: 4. Germline V gene lookup returns CDR1 SNHLY and CDR2 FYNNEI. CDR3 size: 14 residues. DNA of the CDR3: TGTGCCAGCAAGGACAGGATTTCTGGAAACACCATATATTTT. It encodes CASKDRISGNTIYF.

The rearrangement uses TRBV15 and TRBJ2-3, with 7 bases fitting TRBD2. The V segment lost 0 bases and the J segment 1 base; nucleotides outside the gene matches: 7. Germline V CDR1 and CDR2: LNHNV, YYDKDF (reference sequence). This CDR3 contains 17 residues. The CDR3 loop is CATSRDGGAGGTDTQYF. The CDR3 DNA reads as TGTGCCACCAGCAGAGATGGTGGGGCGGGAGGCACAGATACGCAGTATTTT.

The V gene is TRBV30, the J gene TRBJ2-2; 10 nucleotides agree with TRBD1. J was trimmed by 6 bases and V by 1 base; bases with no gene match: 2. The CDR3 loop spans 14 amino acids. Looked up from germline, CDR1 is GTSNPN and CDR2 is SVGIG (reference sequence). The CDR3: CAWSGTGGPGELFF. The CDR3 coding sequence is TGTGCCTGGAGTGGGACAGGGGGACCCGGGGAGCTGTTTTTT.

The chain is built from TRBV6-4 and TRBJ2-2; tentative D call: TRBD1 (6 bases). The length of the CDR3 is 18 residues. Deletions cut 6 bases from V and 1 base from J, with 21 bases between. In germline, CDR1 is MRHNA, CDR2 SNTAGT. CDR3 amino acids: CASSSSPPGTKNTGELFF. CDR3 nucleotide sequence: TGTGCCAGCAGCTCGTCCCCCCCCGGGACAAAGAACACCGGGGAGCTGTTTTTT.

This clone showed up just once. The V call is TRBV5-1, the J call TRBJ1-2, with D tentatively TRBD1 (5 bases). V was pared by 4 bases and J by 7 bases, with 20 bases between. Germline assignment: CDR1 SGHRS and CDR2 YFSETQ. The CDR3 length is 15 residues. The CDR3: CASSAGVGGVPGYTF. Here the CDR3 DNA reads TGCGCCAGCAGCGCGGGGGTCGGAGGGGTACCTGGCTACACCTTC.

The V and J genes are TRBV28 and TRBJ2-7; D call uncertain. The germline V and J ends were trimmed by 3 bases and 0 bases, with 6 bases remaining between them. Looked up from germline, CDR1 is MDHEN and CDR2 is SYDVKM. This CDR3 contains 13 residues. The CDR3 loop reads CASSLGFSYEQYF. Here the CDR3 DNA reads TGTGCCAGCAGTTTGGGCTTCTCCTACGAGCAGTACTTC.

The gene calls are TRBV7-2 and TRBJ1-4, with 7 bases fitting TRBD1. Germline values: CDR1 SGHTA, CDR2 FQGNSA. There are 18 residues in the CDR3. J lost 5 bases, V lost 2 bases, and 14 bases had no gene match. CDR3 nucleotide sequence: TGTGCCAGCAGCTTAACTGGAGGGGGCCCCCTCCGGAATGAAAAACTGTTTTTT. Translated, it gives CASSLTGGGPLRNEKLFF.

The J gene is TRBJ1-2, the V gene TRBV7-3, with a possible D match to TRBD1 (5 bases). CDR3 size: 18 residues. CDR1 and CDR2 (germline): SGHTA, FQGTGA. Trimming took 2 bases from V and 0 from J, leaving 19 bases between them. Here the CDR3 DNA reads TGTGCCAGCAGCTTAGAACCCCCTGGGGCCGCCACTAACTATGGCTACACCTTC. Protein product: CASSLEPPGAATNYGYTF.

CDR3 DNA sequence: TGTGCCAGCAGCGTAGGGTTTGGGGACAGCTTGCCGTACTACGAGCAGTACTTC. The encoded protein is CASSVGFGDSLPYYEQYF. The chain combines TRBV9 with TRBJ2-7; 7 bases agree with TRBD1. The CDR3 contains 18 residues. Trimming removed 0 bases from V and 3 bases from J; junction bases left unmatched: 15. Looked up from germline, CDR1 is SGDLS and CDR2 is YYNGEE.

CDR3 loop: CASSFWTAVMNTEAFF. The CDR3 DNA follows: TGTGCCAGCAGCTTCTGGACAGCAGTCATGAACACTGAAGCTTTCTTT. The chain uses TRBV5-6 and TRBJ1-1; tentatively, D is TRBD1 (6 bases). V was shortened by 2 bases and J by 0 bases, with 14 bases between the two germline ends. Germline V lookup: CDR1 SGHDT, CDR2 YYEEEE. CDR3 size: 16 residues.

The sample holds a few counts of this clone. V is TRBV23-1 and J is TRBJ2-7; a weak D match, TRBD2 (6 bases). TRBV23-1 is an ORF, with its function uncertain. The CDR3 covers 11 residues. Trimming cost V 11 bases and J 6 bases, with 14 bases left between them. CDR3 sequence: CAGGWGSEQYF. The CDR3 bases are TGCGCCGGAGGGTGGGGTTCCGAGCAGTACTTC.

This chain uses TRBV6-6 with TRBJ1-6, with 9 bases identical to TRBD1. The trim removed 2 bases at V and 8 bases at J, leaving 7 bases unmatched. CDR1 and CDR2 (germline): MNHNY, SVGAGI (reference sequence). CDR3 length: 16 amino acids. Written as DNA, the CDR3 is TGTGCCAGCAGTTACCCCTCCGGGACAGGGTATTCACCCCTCCACTTT. Protein sequence: CASSYPSGTGYSPLHF.